The TCR beta chain under discussion was sequenced for a study of beta chain features in type 1 diabetes. Study-wide results and caveats: The study found moderately but significantly shorter TCRB CDR3s in all four CD4+ subsets of Type 1 diabetes patients.

This clone was counted a few times. Its antigen remains unidentified. Sorted populations were all over 98% pure. This CDR3 is 13 amino acids long. V was shortened by 1 base and J by 6 bases, with 10 bases between the two germline ends. Looked up from germline, CDR1 is LGHNT and CDR2 is FRNRAP. What was sequenced were expressed TCRB transcripts, since all of the isolated RNA had been reverse transcribed. The repertoire was sequenced with immunoSEQ multiplex PCR; TCRdb's copy has only in-frame clones and lacks some. This table holds hundreds of thousands of clones, around an eighth found once. The sequence derives from a man in his late teens or twenties with type 1 diabetes. J is TRBJ2-7 and V is TRBV12-5; D gene unclear. The sequencing input was naive CD4+ T cells from blood. CDR3 in amino acids: CASGLALQGEQYF. The CDR3 DNA reads TGTGCTAGTGGTTTGGCGCTACAAGGCGAGCAGTACTTC. Looking up the rest from reference TRBV12-5 and TRBJ2-7 gives the full variable domain: DARVTQTPRHKVTEMGQEVTMRCQPILGHNTVFWYRQTMMQGLELLAYFRNRAPLDDSGMPKDRFSAEMPDATLATLKIQPSEPRDSAVYFCASGLALQGEQYFGPGTRLTVT.